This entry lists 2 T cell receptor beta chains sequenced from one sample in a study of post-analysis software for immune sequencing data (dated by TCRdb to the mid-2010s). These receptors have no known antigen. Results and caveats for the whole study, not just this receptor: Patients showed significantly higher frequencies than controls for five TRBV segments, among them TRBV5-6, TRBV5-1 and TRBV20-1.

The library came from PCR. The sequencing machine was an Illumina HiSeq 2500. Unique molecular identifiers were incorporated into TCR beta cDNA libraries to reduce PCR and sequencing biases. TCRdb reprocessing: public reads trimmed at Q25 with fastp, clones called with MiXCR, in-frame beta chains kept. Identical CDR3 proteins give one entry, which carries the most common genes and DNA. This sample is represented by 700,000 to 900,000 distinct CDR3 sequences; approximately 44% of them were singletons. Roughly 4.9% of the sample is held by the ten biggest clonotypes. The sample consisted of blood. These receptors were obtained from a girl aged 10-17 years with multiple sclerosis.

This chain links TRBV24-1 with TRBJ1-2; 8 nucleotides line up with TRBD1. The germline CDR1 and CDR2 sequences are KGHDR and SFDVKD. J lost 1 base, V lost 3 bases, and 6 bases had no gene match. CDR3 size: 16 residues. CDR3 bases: TGTGCCACCAGTGATGCCGGGACAGGCGTTAACTATGGCTACACCTTC. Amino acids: CATSDAGTGVNYGYTF.

CDR3 DNA sequence: TGTGCCAGCAGGACCTCGGACAGGGATCACCCCTACGAGCAGTACTTC. Amino acids: CASRTSDRDHPYEQYF. The chain uses TRBV28 and TRBJ2-7; 8 bases align to TRBD1. Germline V CDR1 and CDR2: MDHEN, SYDVKM. This CDR3 region has 16 residues. V shed 6 bases, J shed 2 bases, and the junction held 12 bases outside the gene matches.